Sequencing of this T cell receptor beta chain was carried out in a study of blood T cells in healthy people across ages (dated by TCRdb to the mid-2010s). In terms of the full investigation: In model experiments, template switching captured roughly one uniquely barcoded TCR beta cDNA molecule for every two T cells. Age-related changes in TCR beta repertoire diversity were measured in the study by deep sequencing normalized with unique cDNA molecular identifiers. The donors were divided into four age groups: young (average around 17 years), middle-aged (approximately 39), aged (about 60) and long-lived (82). Donors of different ages were randomly distributed across sequencing lanes to avoid experimental bias. The study analyzed two additional independent replicas of 1 million unique cDNA reads from the same blood draw for two donors, one aged 18 to 29 and one aged 80 or older. What the authors observed across the whole study: Compared with the aged group, the long-lived group had more naive CD4+ T cells, fewer expanded clones and increased TCR diversity, a pattern suggesting age selection. Donor CMV infection status was unknown, potentially confounding age-related changes in expanded clonotypes. Estimates of total diversity based on one million sequenced T cells were considered lower bounds and underestimates. Observed TCR beta diversity per million T cells fell roughly linearly with age, and a significant reduction was already apparent by age around 40. Conclusive comparison of naive and antigen-experienced compartments was prevented by the profiling of bulk unsorted PBMCs. There was a strong correlation between observed TCR beta diversity and the percentage of naive T cells measured by flow cytometry.

CDR1 and CDR2 were assigned from the germline V gene (reference sequence) as DFQATT and SNEGSKA. V has 5 bases trimmed and J has 7 bases trimmed; junction bases matching no gene number 6. Including the terminal cysteine and phenylalanine, the CDR3 comprises 13 residues. Just the 39-base CDR3 DNA is kept, in frame starting at base 1. As regards this clonotype: Its antigen is not yet known. No base quality values were provided; no much bigger clone lies one nucleotide off.

The approximately 40 donors, aged about 6 to 95 years, were systemically healthy Caucasian individuals from Russia. Each donor gave about 10 milliliters of peripheral blood, drawn into EDTA-treated Vacutainer tubes. PBMCs were isolated by Ficoll-Paque density-gradient centrifugation, with at least 6 million obtained per sample. Trizol reagent was used to extract total RNA from the PBMCs, yielding at least 6 micrograms per sample. The percentages of naive CD45RAhigh/CD27high T cells were determined by flow cytometry on a PBMC aliquot from every donor. The library was generated by 5' RACE. Sequenced using an Illumina HiSeq 2500. The second PCR ran for about 7 to 11 cycles and used a J-beta primer mix along with a sample-barcoded 5' primer. A unique molecular identifier was introduced onto each TCR beta cDNA molecule by a template-switch 5' adaptor carrying 12 random nucleotides. Each sample yielded at least 2.5 million CDR3-containing paired-end reads. All of the RNA was converted into first-strand cDNA using the Mint cDNA synthesis kit, with a TRBC-specific oligonucleotide serving as the primer. Following uracil-DNA glycosylase treatment, all cDNA underwent a first 18-cycle PCR with the universal primers M1SS and BC2_uni_R. The published analysis was carried out like this. For normalization, 1 million high-quality reads were randomly selected from each sample, with every read carrying a distinct molecular identifier. Reads with shared molecular identifiers were discarded instead of being binned into consensus sequences. MiTCR, set to a Q25 quality threshold and the strictest error-elimination algorithm, was used for CDR3 identification, clonotype clustering and error correction. A nonparametric unseen species model with Euler transformation was used to estimate a lower bound on total TCR beta diversity. Clones were called with MiXCR by TCRdb after fastp trimmed the public reads at Q25, and only in-frame beta chains were retained. One record per CDR3 amino acid sequence lists the most common genes and DNA. It is TCRdb's table, rather than the study itself, that gives the V and J calls and clone size. The sample contains about 640,000 distinct CDR3 sequences, approximately 40% of them found a single time. Together, the top ten hold around 30% of the sample.

Here the chain combines TRBV20-1 and TRBJ2-1; 9 bases in the middle match TRBD1. The sequence derives from a man older than 75 in good health. The sample taken for sequencing was blood. CDR3 protein: CSAQTGQGNEQFF. The DNA sequence reads TGCAGTGCTCAAACCGGACAGGGGAATGAGCAGTTCTTC.